This entry lists 18 T cell receptor beta chains sequenced from one sample in a study of blood T cells in healthy people across ages. Combining a sample-barcoded 5' primer with a J-beta primer mix, a second PCR ran for about 7 to 12 cycles. In TCRdb, the 5' RACE reads were re-called with MiXCR into one record per CDR3 protein. Counted here are 650,000 to 1,000,000 distinct CDR3 sequences, about 42% occurring once; the ten biggest clones make up about a sixth. Sequenced material: blood. Receptor source: an elderly man in good health.

This clonotype has only a few counts. The chain is built from TRBV27 and TRBJ2-7; the match to TRBD2 covers 10 bases. The germline CDR1 and CDR2 sequences are MNHEY and SMNVEV (reference sequence). The CDR3 extends over 14 amino acids. V lost 8 bases, J lost 4 bases, and 8 bases stayed unmatched. The CDR3 region is CASPSGRGFYEQYF. In DNA form, the CDR3 reads TGTGCCAGCCCAAGCGGGAGGGGGTTTTACGAGCAGTACTTC.

This clonotype came up a few times. This chain links TRBV5-1 with TRBJ1-5; D possibly corresponds to TRBD1 (5 bases). The CDR3 is 16 amino acids. The ends were cut back, 3 bases at V and 3 bases at J, with 16 bases in the middle. Germline V gene data show CDR1 as SGHRS and CDR2 as YFSETQ. The CDR3 spells CASSSKQQAFNQPQHF. The CDR3 DNA sequence: TGCGCCAGCAGCTCAAAACAACAGGCTTTCAATCAGCCCCAGCATTTT.

The rearrangement joins TRBV12-3 or TRBV12-4 to TRBJ1-5; 7 nucleotides align to TRBD1. J was trimmed by 1 base and V by 3 bases; bases with no gene match: 9. The CDR3 is made up of 17 amino acids. In DNA form, the CDR3 reads TGTGCCAGCAGTTTTGAAGTTGGGACAGCCAGCAATCAGCCCCAGCATTTT. This gives the protein CASSFEVGTASNQPQHF.

The V and J genes are TRBV5-1 and TRBJ2-7; TRBD1 is a possible D gene (5 bases). From germline, CDR1 is SGHRS and CDR2 YFSETQ. The ends were cut back, 7 bases at V and 6 bases at J, with 23 bases in the middle. This CDR3 comprises 15 residues. CDR3 nucleotide sequence: TGCGCCAGCGGCACGGACCCCGCAGGGCCCTCCGAGCAGTACTTC. Its translation: CASGTDPAGPSEQYF.

About this clonotype itself: One junction end disagrees with the germline gene, perhaps due to a read error. The chain has TRBV12-3 or TRBV12-4 and TRBJ1-6; D not resolved. This CDR3 has 16 residues. The CDR3 sequence: CASSLGVSYSNSPPHF. The CDR3 DNA reads as TGTGCCAGCAGTTTAGGGGTTTCTTACTCGAATTCACCCCCCCACTTT.

This clonotype was observed a handful of times. J is TRBJ2-7 and V is TRBV21-1; whether TRBD1, the table's D call, matches the DNA was not checked. TRBV21-1 is assigned pseudogene status. The CDR3 has 14 amino acids. The CDR3 DNA sequence: TGTGCCAGCAGCAAAAAAACAGGGTCCTACGAGCAGTACTTC. It is translated as CASSKKTGSYEQYF.

The J gene is TRBJ2-5, the V gene TRBV6-6; TRBD1 might be the D (5 bases). The CDR3 consists of 15 residues. Germline V gene sequence: CDR1 MNHNY, CDR2 SVGAGI (reference sequence). V lost 0 bases, J lost 11 bases, and 19 bases lay in between. CDR3 sequence reads: CASSYSLGVPNEQYF. The CDR3 DNA reads TGTGCCAGCAGTTACTCGTTAGGGGTCCCTAATGAGCAGTACTTC.

J is TRBJ2-1 and V is TRBV20-1; D is undetermined. CDR3 length equals 15 residues. In germline, CDR1 is DFQATT, CDR2 SNEGSKA (reference sequence). Trimming removed 5 bases at V and 0 bases at J, with 14 bases between. CDR3 residues: CSASRSGVSYNEQFF. The DNA for the CDR3 is TGCAGTGCTTCCCGATCGGGCGTCTCCTACAATGAGCAGTTCTTC.

The chain employs TRBV12-3 or TRBV12-4 and TRBJ2-7, with D possibly being TRBD1 (6 bases). The CDR3 is 16 residues long. V dropped 3 bases and J dropped 2 bases, with 17 bases sitting between them. The CDR3 protein is CASSFPTDSGAYEQYF. The CDR3 bases are TGTGCCAGCAGTTTCCCCACCGACTCAGGGGCCTACGAGCAGTACTTC.

The V and J genes are TRBV12-3 or TRBV12-4 and TRBJ1-6, with D perhaps TRBD1 (5 bases). Trimming took 7 bases from V and 7 from J, leaving 11 bases between them. The CDR3 loop spans 13 amino acids. The CDR3 DNA reads as TGTGCCAGCATGGGGGGAGGCAATTCACCCCTCCACTTT. Encoded protein: CASMGGGNSPLHF.

The CDR3 region has the DNA TGTGCCAGCAGCGGAACAGGGGTCCAAGAGACCCAGTACTTC. It specifies CASSGTGVQETQYF. J is TRBJ2-5 and V is TRBV9; 7 nucleotides match TRBD1. The CDR3 has 14 residues. V shed 3 bases and J 1 base; nucleotides not matched to a gene: 3. Germline CDR1 SGDLS, CDR2 YYNGEE. Drawing the rest from reference TRBV9 and TRBJ2-5, the complete variable domain is DSGVTQTPKHLITATGQRVTLRCSPRSGDLSVYWYQQSLDQGLQFLIQYYNGEERAKGNILERFSAQQFPDLHSELNLSSLELGDSALYFCASSGTGVQETQYFGPGTRLLVL.

This clonotype came up a few times. The rearrangement links TRBV3-1 to TRBJ1-1; no definite D call. The CDR3 extends over 13 amino acids. The V gene's germline CDR1 is LGHDT and CDR2 YNNKEL (reference sequence). Trimming took 5 bases from V and 2 from J, leaving 9 bases between them. The CDR3 loop reads CASSLGHNTEAFF. The CDR3 DNA sequence: TGTGCCAGCAGCTTAGGCCACAACACTGAAGCTTTCTTT.

The V call is TRBV7-8, the J call TRBJ2-6, with 11 nucleotides matching TRBD1. CDR1 and CDR2 from the germline V gene are SGHVS and FQNEAQ. The CDR3 is made up of 17 amino acids. Unmatched junction bases numbered 5, after V lost 5 bases and J lost 2 bases. The CDR3 DNA is TGTGCCAGCAGCCGCCAGGACAGGGGGCCTGGGGCCAACGTCCTGACTTTC. Its translation: CASSRQDRGPGANVLTF.

The chain couples TRBV5-1 to TRBJ2-5, with TRBD2 matching over 8 bases. There are 16 residues in the CDR3. CDR1 SGHRS and CDR2 YFSETQ come from the germline V gene. Trimming took 0 bases from V and 4 from J; bases not matched to a gene: 8. The CDR3 loop is CASSLVSGGPRETQYF. The CDR3 DNA reads TGCGCCAGCAGCTTGGTATCGGGAGGGCCGAGAGAGACCCAGTACTTC.

This clonotype was counted between two and nine times. The V and J genes are TRBV7-3 and TRBJ2-3, with TRBD2 identical over 9 bases. This CDR3 has 15 residues. The V segment lost 5 bases and the J segment 2 bases; nucleotides outside the gene matches: 5. CDR1 is SGHTA, CDR2 FQGTGA, per germline. This chain's CDR3 is CASSMTSGPTDTQYF. The CDR3 coding sequence is TGTGCCAGCAGCATGACTAGCGGACCCACAGATACGCAGTATTTT. Variable domain in full (rest from reference TRBV7-3 and TRBJ2-3): GAGVSQTPSNKVTEKGKYVELRCDPISGHTALYWYRQSLGQGPEFLIYFQGTGAADDSGLPNDRFFAVRPEGSVSTLKIQRTERGDSAVYLCASSMTSGPTDTQYFGPGTRLTVL.

The V call is TRBV5-1, the J call TRBJ2-4, with 9 bases matching TRBD1. V trimming: 3 bases; J trimming: 9 bases; junction bases outside the gene matches: 7. The CDR3 extends over 14 amino acids. CDR1 is SGHRS and CDR2 is YFSETQ in the germline V gene. CDR3: CASSSTGGATIQYF. In DNA, the CDR3 is TGCGCCAGCAGCTCGACAGGGGGTGCGACCATTCAGTACTTC.

This rearrangement joins TRBV6-5 to TRBJ1-1, with TRBD1 as a possible D gene (5 bases). This CDR3 comprises 14 residues. V was clipped by 5 bases and J by 4 bases, with 14 bases between them. The germline CDR1 and CDR2 sequences are MNHEY and SVGAGI. In DNA form, the CDR3 reads TGTGCCAGCAGTCCAATCGGGGGACGCACTGAAGCTTTCTTT. Amino acids: CASSPIGGRTEAFF.

The chain has TRBV7-6 and TRBJ2-2; a weak D match, TRBD1 (6 bases). Trimming pared 4 bases from V and 0 bases from J, leaving 18 bases between. Germline V gene data show CDR1 as SGHVS and CDR2 as FNYEAQ. CDR3 length: 18 residues. The CDR3 nucleotides read TGTGCCAGCAGCTCAACGACAGGCCGGGCCGCGAACACCGGGGAGCTGTTTTTT. Translating gives CASSSTTGRAANTGELFF.